The 26 T cell receptor beta chains given below trace back to one sample, sequenced in a study of multiple sclerosis patients with progressive multifocal leukoencephalopathy. Using immunoSEQ multiplex PCR, the repertoire was profiled, and TCRdb retains in-frame clones only, with some absent. This table has some 31,000 clones, approximately 84% appearing once. The time point is: time of PML onset. The specimen comprised PBMCs, sampled from a patient treated with natalizumab. The receptors shown here come from a human donor with progressive multifocal leukoencephalopathy.

The genes are TRBV7-6 and TRBJ2-5, with TRBD1 matching over 8 bases. The CDR3 runs to 14 residues. Germline CDR1 and CDR2: SGHVS and FNYEAQ. Unmatched junction bases numbered 7, after V lost 5 bases and J lost 5 bases. In DNA, the CDR3 is TGTGCCAGCAGCGATCGGACAGGGATGGAGACCCAGTACTTC. Its protein is CASSDRTGMETQYF. Full variable domain (missing parts from reference TRBV7-6 and TRBJ2-5): GAGVSQSPRYKVTKRGQDVALRCDPISGHVSLYWYRQALGQGPEFLTYFNYEAQQDKSGLPNDRFSAERPEGSISTLTIQRTEQRDSAMYRCASSDRTGMETQYFGPGTRLLVL.

The chain recombines TRBV9 with TRBJ2-1; TRBD2 matches 10 bases. Germline CDR1 SGDLS, CDR2 YYNGEE. The CDR3 spans 13 residues. Germline trimming cut 7 bases from V and 7 bases from J; bases unmatched to any gene: 5. The CDR3 DNA sequence: TGTGCCAGCGGGGGACTAGCGTATAATGAGCAGTTCTTC. It encodes CASGGLAYNEQFF. The full variable domain, with the rest looked up from reference TRBV9 and TRBJ2-1, is DSGVTQTPKHLITATGQRVTLRCSPRSGDLSVYWYQQSLDQGLQFLIQYYNGEERAKGNILERFSAQQFPDLHSELNLSSLELGDSALYFCASGGLAYNEQFFGPGTRLTVL.

The chain combines TRBV7-2 with TRBJ1-5, with 7 bases aligning to TRBD1. After removal of 5 bases from V and 7 bases from J, the junction contained 11 bases not matched to a gene. The CDR3 spans 15 residues. From germline, CDR1 is SGHTA and CDR2 FQGNSA. The CDR3 DNA reads as TGTGCCAGCAGCCCCATGACAGGGAATGAACAGCCCCAGCATTTT. This codes for CASSPMTGNEQPQHF.

V is TRBV27 and J is TRBJ2-1, with 10 bases fitting TRBD1. This CDR3 is 15 amino acids long. The V segment lost 3 bases and the J segment 7 bases; nucleotides outside the gene matches: 6. In germline, CDR1 is MNHEY, CDR2 SMNVEV (reference sequence). The chain's CDR3 is CASSFTGTGENEQFF. CDR3 DNA sequence: TGTGCCAGCAGTTTCACCGGGACAGGGGAGAATGAGCAGTTCTTC.

This clone was counted between two and nine times. The chain uses TRBV5-1 and TRBJ2-2, with 8 bases that match TRBD1. Losses at the gene ends were 3 bases for V and 4 bases for J; bases not matched to a gene: 8. The CDR3 has 16 residues. The germline V gene has CDR1 SGHRS and CDR2 YFSETQ. The CDR3 DNA reads TGCGCCAGCAGCTACGGCACAGGGGGTAGCACCGGGGAGCTGTTTTTT. Residues: CASSYGTGGSTGELFF.

The chain links TRBV27 to TRBJ1-2, with 9 nucleotides matching TRBD1. V was pared by 5 bases and J by 7 bases, with 11 bases of the junction left unmatched. From germline, CDR1 is MNHEY and CDR2 SMNVEV (reference sequence). The length of the CDR3 is 15 residues. The CDR3 reads CASSPQGQGSRGYTF. The CDR3 DNA reads as TGTGCCAGCAGTCCCCAGGGACAGGGCTCCCGTGGCTACACCTTC.

This clone was seen just once. The chain is built from TRBV6-5 and TRBJ1-5; D ambiguous. Trimming left V 5 bases short and J 0 bases short, with 11 bases between. The CDR3 spans 15 residues. Germline-derived CDR1 and CDR2 are MNHEY and SVGAGI. The CDR3, as DNA: TGTGCCAGCAGTCTCCTCGGGGATAGCAATCAGCCCCAGCATTTT. Translation gives CASSLLGDSNQPQHF.

This chain uses TRBV30 with TRBJ1-1; 8 bases align to TRBD1. The CDR3 sequence is 16 residues long. Per the germline V gene, CDR1 is GTSNPN and CDR2 is SVGIG (reference sequence). Losses at the gene ends were 4 bases for V and 5 bases for J; bases not matched to a gene: 15. In nucleotides, the CDR3 is TGTGCCTGGATCGGACAGGGTGGGACCAGGGGTACTGAAGCTTTCTTT. Encoded protein: CAWIGQGGTRGTEAFF.

The gene calls are TRBV29-1 and TRBJ1-1; 7 positions agree with TRBD1. Germline lookup yields CDR1 SQVTM and CDR2 ANQGSEA. Germline trimming cut 7 bases from V and 1 base from J; bases unmatched to any gene: 6. The CDR3 has 13 amino acids. DNA for the CDR3: TGCAGCGGTGGCGGGACAGAGAACACTGAAGCTTTCTTT. Protein: CSGGGTENTEAFF.

This clone has a single count. One end of the junction is discordant with germline, which a read error may explain. The V call is TRBV7-7, the J call TRBJ1-3; D ambiguous. This CDR3 region has 16 residues. Germline V lookup: CDR1 SSHAT, CDR2 FNYEAQ (reference sequence). The CDR3 reads CASSPADPSSGNTIYF. The CDR3 nucleotides are TGTGCTAGCAGCCCTGCGGACCCCAGCTCTGGAAACACCATATATTTT.

This clone was detected a few times. The chain uses TRBV28 and TRBJ1-1; 8 bases are a match to TRBD1. Germline V CDR1 and CDR2: MDHEN, SYDVKM. V gave up 3 bases and J gave up 5 bases; unmatched junction bases: 5. The length of the CDR3 is 14 residues. CDR3 loop: CASSLTGVVTEAFF. As DNA, the CDR3 is TGTGCCAGCAGTTTGACAGGGGTGGTAACTGAAGCTTTCTTT.

The chain links TRBV19 to TRBJ1-5; perhaps TRBD1 as D (5 bases). Per the germline V gene, CDR1 is LNHDA and CDR2 is SQIVND (reference sequence). V was cut by 7 bases and J by 0 bases, with 10 bases left in between. The CDR3 is made up of 14 amino acids. The chain's CDR3 is CASKEGLSNQPQHF. CDR3 coding DNA: TGTGCCAGTAAGGAGGGGCTTAGCAATCAGCCCCAGCATTTT.

This clone was seen a single time. This sequence joins TRBV28 and TRBJ1-1; D is unclear. The CDR3 contains 14 residues. V gave up 0 bases and J gave up 2 bases, with 7 bases separating them. Germline values: CDR1 MDHEN, CDR2 SYDVKM. For the CDR3, the DNA is TGTGCCAGCAGTTTATGGGGTCCCAACACTGAAGCTTTCTTT. Its translation: CASSLWGPNTEAFF.

The genes are TRBV6-5 and TRBJ2-1; possible D gene TRBD2, 5 bases. V was clipped by 11 bases and J by 12 bases, with 11 bases between them. Germline assignment: CDR1 MNHEY and CDR2 SVGAGI. CDR3 size: 9 residues. The CDR3 spells CAGGRRQFF. The CDR3 DNA sequence: TGTGCCGGTGGGAGAAGGCAGTTCTTC.

V and J are TRBV19 and TRBJ2-7, with 10 bases aligning to TRBD1. J lost 2 bases, V lost 7 bases, and 5 bases had no gene match. The CDR3 has 14 residues. CDR1 is LNHDA and CDR2 is SQIVND in the germline V gene (reference sequence). The CDR3 sequence is CASTWGQGPYEQYF. The CDR3 nucleotides read TGTGCCAGTACCTGGGGACAGGGGCCCTACGAGCAGTACTTC.

The V and J genes are TRBV27 and TRBJ2-7; 8 nucleotides line up with TRBD1. The germline CDR1 and CDR2 sequences are MNHEY and SMNVEV (reference sequence). V shed 7 bases and J 7 bases; nucleotides not matched to a gene: 12. CDR3 length: 14 amino acids. CDR3 nucleotide sequence: TGTGCCAGCACCTGGGGGCAGGGGGCGCGGGAGCAGTACTTC. It translates to CASTWGQGAREQYF.

The V call is TRBV7-2, the J call TRBJ2-1, with D hard to call. Trimming cost V 5 bases and J 7 bases, with 9 bases left between them. This CDR3 has 12 residues. CDR1 and CDR2 from the germline V gene are SGHTA and FQGNSA. The CDR3 loop is CASSPRSNEQFF. CDR3 coding DNA: TGTGCCAGCAGCCCGCGGTCGAATGAGCAGTTCTTC.

The chain links TRBV29-1 to TRBJ1-1; TRBD1 agrees at 7 bases. The CDR3 is made up of 14 amino acids. From germline, CDR1 is SQVTM and CDR2 ANQGSEA. V lost 6 bases to trimming and J lost 3 bases; unmatched junction nucleotides: 10. The CDR3 region has the DNA TGCAGCGTCCCCCCTAGGGGGCGTGACACTGAAGCTTTCTTT. Its translation: CSVPPRGRDTEAFF.

This chain connects TRBV19 to TRBJ2-2; D is possibly TRBD1 (5 bases). CDR1 is LNHDA, CDR2 SQIVND, per germline (reference sequence). The V and J ends lost 0 bases and 8 bases respectively, with 7 bases between them. This CDR3 spans 13 amino acids. As DNA, the CDR3 is TGTGCCAGTAGTATAGACAGACAGGGGGAGCTGTTTTTT. Translating it yields CASSIDRQGELFF.

This clone was seen a few times. The J gene is TRBJ2-3, the V gene TRBV4-3; 10 bases line up with TRBD2. The CDR3 contains 17 residues. Germline V gene data show CDR1 as LGHNA and CDR2 as YSLEER. Trimming took 4 bases from V and 2 from J; bases not matched to a gene: 9. The CDR3, as DNA: TGCGCCAGCAGCCCGAGCGGGAGGGAACAGAACACAGATACGCAGTATTTT. As protein: CASSPSGREQNTDTQYF.

The chain links TRBV10-1 to TRBJ2-7, with D perhaps matching TRBD2 (6 bases). Germline V gene lookup returns CDR1 WNHNN and CDR2 SYGVQD (reference sequence). Trimming pared 6 bases from V and 1 base from J, leaving 19 bases between. CDR3 length equals 16 residues. This CDR3 reads CASRTASAGLSYEQYF. The CDR3 region has the DNA TGCGCCAGCAGAACTGCTAGCGCGGGGTTATCCTACGAGCAGTACTTC.

This clone has a single count. The chain links TRBV18 to TRBJ2-3; the D gene is possibly TRBD1 (6 bases). Germline loops: CDR1 KGHSH, CDR2 LQKENI. V was clipped by 0 bases and J by 4 bases, with 20 bases between them. The CDR3 has 18 amino acids. CDR3 nucleotide sequence: TGTGCCAGCTCACCACCCGATTATACAGGGTTAATCCCAGATACGCAGTATTTT. This translates into CASSPPDYTGLIPDTQYF.

This clone was observed once. This chain links TRBV20-1 with TRBJ1-1; weak D call: TRBD1 (6 bases). The CDR3 runs 11 residues. Germline assignment: CDR1 DFQATT and CDR2 SNEGSKA (reference sequence). Between the trimmed V and J ends, which lost 6 bases and 12 bases, there was a span of 17 bases. The CDR3 DNA sequence: TGCAGTGCCCCTCGGGGACAAGATACTTTCTTT. Protein: CSAPRGQDTFF.

The chain uses TRBV6-6 and TRBJ1-1; 9 nucleotides line up with TRBD1. This CDR3 comprises 15 residues. Losses at the gene ends were 6 bases for V and 4 bases for J; bases not matched to a gene: 9. CDR1 and CDR2 from the germline V gene are MNHNY and SVGAGI (reference sequence). The CDR3 reads CASSPADRGSTEAFF. The CDR3 region has the DNA TGTGCCAGCAGCCCCGCCGACAGGGGGAGCACTGAAGCTTTCTTT.

This clone has a handful of counts. The chain has TRBV18 and TRBJ2-7; 9 bases align to TRBD2. Germline assignment: CDR1 KGHSH and CDR2 LQKENI. The CDR3 consists of 13 residues. Trimming removed 2 bases from V and 8 bases from J; junction bases left unmatched: 4. In DNA, the CDR3 is TGTGCCAGCTCACCAGCGGGGGGGGCCCAGCAGTACTTC. Translated: CASSPAGGAQQYF.

The chain links TRBV7-9 to TRBJ1-1; no clear D. Trimming took off 2 bases at V and 6 bases at J, with 10 bases between the two ends. There are 13 residues in the CDR3. CDR1 SEHNR and CDR2 FQNEAQ come from the germline V gene (reference sequence). CDR3 sequence reads: CASSLTSLAEAFF. In DNA, the CDR3 is TGTGCCAGCAGCTTAACCTCGCTGGCTGAAGCTTTCTTT.